This T cell receptor (beta chain) comes out of a study of technical replicates of blood from four donors listed by TCRdb under 2017. Worth noting for this clone: Its antigen remains unidentified. No base qualities exist here, and no much larger clone lies one base off it.

The CDR3 spans 15 residues, from the cysteine through the phenylalanine. The entry retains the CDR3 DNA only, 45 bases that are in frame from base 1. The junction shows trimming of 6 bases on V and 0 bases on J, and the gene matches do not reach 7 bases of it. Based on the germline V gene, the CDR1 and CDR2 sequences are SGHTS and YDEGEE. Library preparation used the immunoSEQ multiplex PCR assay. What TCRdb holds here is the immuneACCESS table cut down to in-frame rearrangements. Part of the clones is not present; checked against another copy, under half of the missing clones reflect an unresolved V gene, and the others are unexplained. The sample table contains fewer than 100,000 clones; only one count was recorded for 75% to 95% of them. In total, the top ten clones hold approximately 0.27% of the sample.

This clonotype originated in a human donor in good health. The chain is made from TRBV5-8 and TRBJ1-1; 8 of the junction bases match TRBD1. The sequenced sample was T cells isolated from PBMCs. For the CDR3, the sequence is CASNRQGFMNTEAFF. The bases read TGTGCCAGCAACCGACAGGGGTTTATGAACACTGAAGCTTTCTTT.